This TCR beta chain comes out of a study of regulatory T cells in long-lasting Graves disease. Study overall: Newly diagnosed Graves' patients took antithyroid drugs under 3 months.

Time point given: newly diagnosed GD, antithyroid drugs for less than 3 months. Construction of the TCR library relied on RNA isolated from PBMCs. Points on this clonotype: Its antigen is not identified.

CDR1 is MDHEN and CDR2 is SYDVKM in the germline V gene. The V gene lost 3 bases and the J gene lost 8 bases, with 20 bases spanning the gap. The CDR3 is made up of 16 amino acids. Arm-PCR with iRepertoire HTBI primers amplified the CDR3 regions for these TCR beta libraries. MiXCR was run by TCRdb on the multiplex PCR reads, yielding one entry per CDR3 protein. The data contain some 340,000 distinct CDR3 sequences, approximately 12% of them singletons. Findings and limits, study-wide: With persistent disease, TRBV28, TRBJ1-2 and TRBJ2-5 were the favored segments.

The sample also formed part of further work on T cells in Graves' hyperthyroidism and ophthalmopathy. That work adds: Before onset, by a median of approximately 6.2 months, the model predicted ophthalmopathy.

This chain links TRBV28 with TRBJ2-1, with TRBD1 as a possible D gene (5 bases). The source was peripheral blood mononuclear cells (PBMCs), collected at new diagnosis, from a patient treated with antithyroid drugs. The sequence was collected from a woman aged 18-30 years with Graves disease. The DNA of the CDR3 is TGTGCCAGCAGTTTCTCGTCCTCCGCGTTAGGGGATGAGCAGTTCTTC. It codes for CASSFSSSALGDEQFF.